The source of this T cell receptor (beta chain) is a study of blood T cell repertoires in COVID-19. The CDR3 is made up of 14 amino acids. V lost 5 bases to trimming and J lost 3 bases, with 11 bases between them. Germline V CDR1 and CDR2: SGHVS, FNYEAQ. Original data processing: Reference gene primer amplification gave estimated nucleated cell counts. Method: immunoSEQ multiplex PCR; TCRdb's copy keeps in-frame clones and lacks some. Clonal size and the V and J genes are those of that table, whereas D and trimming came from the DNA. This table has 200,000 or so clones, approximately 84% appearing once.

Sequencing was done on a sample of peripheral blood. The rearrangement uses TRBV7-6 and TRBJ2-1; D is perhaps TRBD2 (7 bases). The TCR sequence derives from a human donor with acute or convalescent COVID-19. The donor label of this sample is uncertain. The CDR3 loop is CASSRGGDYNEQFF. CDR3 nucleotides: TGTGCCAGCAGCCGAGGGGGGGACTACAATGAGCAGTTCTTC.